The rows below give T cell receptor beta chains drawn from one sample of a study of cytomegalovirus exposure and HLA in healthy donors. Assay: immunoSEQ multiplex PCR; the TCRdb copy retains only in-frame clones and omits some. The sample lists 100,000 to 150,000 clones; more than 75% were seen once. The sequenced sample was PBMCs. Every receptor here comes from a female donor in good health and CMV-seronegative. The conserved cysteine and the conserved F or W are not part of the CDR3 here.

V gene: TRBV19; J gene: TRBJ1-2; CDR3 protein: ASTVGGGNGYT
V gene: TRBV2; J gene: TRBJ1-5; CDR3 protein: ASNQGQSNQPQH
V gene: TRBV27; J gene: TRBJ2-2; CDR3 protein: ASSALAGGSGELF
V gene: TRBV4-3; J gene: -; CDR3 protein: ASSPRRDSYEQY
V gene: TRBV6-1; J gene: TRBJ1-2; CDR3 protein: ASRRQADYGYT
V gene: TRBV28; J gene: TRBJ1-4; CDR3 protein: ASRPQGGISEKLF
V gene: TRBV5-1; J gene: TRBJ1-2; CDR3 protein: ASSFGTANYGYT
V gene: TRBV27; J gene: TRBJ1-2; CDR3 protein: ASSYKGAGGNGYT
V gene: TRBV25-1; J gene: TRBJ2-3; CDR3 protein: ASSEPSGSTDTQY
V gene: TRBV4-2; J gene: TRBJ2-5; CDR3 protein: ASSQEGYRGQETQY
V gene: TRBV5-4; J gene: TRBJ2-7; CDR3 protein: ASSAQGVHEQY
V gene: TRBV19; J gene: TRBJ2-1; CDR3 protein: ASRRTGGNSYNEQF
V gene: TRBV7-2; J gene: TRBJ1-2; CDR3 protein: ASSPGQDYGYT
V gene: TRBV5-5; J gene: TRBJ2-7; CDR3 protein: ASSWTGGFGEQY
V gene: TRBV5-1; J gene: TRBJ2-1; CDR3 protein: ASSTRLAGVIEQF
V gene: TRBV7-9; J gene: TRBJ1-1; CDR3 protein: ASSFSGGAMNTEAF
V gene: TRBV11-1; J gene: TRBJ2-3; CDR3 protein: ASSQGWDTQY